Below, 32 T cell receptor beta chains from the same sample are listed, as sequenced in a study of blood T cell repertoires in COVID-19. Repertoires were generated with immunoSEQ multiplex PCR, while TCRdb's copy carries only in-frame clones and drops some. The sample has approximately 210,000 clones, about 89% seen once. What was sequenced was PBMCs or T cells enriched from blood (not recorded which). The receptors come from a woman aged 18-29 years who had recovered from COVID-19.

This clone showed up just once. The J gene is TRBJ1-4, the V gene TRBV12-2. TRBV12-2 is classified as a pseudogene. The CDR3 length is 17 residues. CDR3 bases: TGTGCAAGTCGCCTCTCCAGGGGAGGGGCGAATAATGAAAAACTGTTTTTT. It yields the protein CASRLSRGGANNEKLFF.

A single count supports this clone. Other DNA sequences from this sample encode an identical CDR3 as well. The chain links TRBV3-1 (or the pseudogene TRBV3-2) to TRBJ1-1, with a tentative D call TRBD1 (5 bases). This CDR3 region has 14 residues. CDR1 is LGHDT, CDR2 YNNKEL, per germline (reference sequence). V lost 3 bases and J lost 0, with 8 bases in between. The CDR3 coding sequence is TGTGCCAGCAGCCACCAGGGTTTGAACACTGAAGCTTTCTTT. Translated, it gives CASSHQGLNTEAFF.

The chain recombines TRBV7-9 with TRBJ1-2; TRBD1 matches 10 bases. Germline lookup yields CDR1 SEHNR and CDR2 FQNEAQ (reference sequence). J lost 3 bases, V lost 5 bases, and 6 bases had no gene match. This CDR3 is built from 15 residues. The CDR3 DNA is TGTGCCAGCAGCCCTGGGACAGGGGCGCACTATGGCTACACCTTC. It encodes CASSPGTGAHYGYTF.

The rearrangement links TRBV7-9 to TRBJ1-2; maybe TRBD1 (5 bases). The V and J ends lost 3 bases and 5 bases respectively, with 16 bases between them. This CDR3 region has 15 residues. CDR1 SEHNR and CDR2 FQNEAQ come from the germline V gene (reference sequence). This CDR3 is CASSFGDSISYGYTF. The CDR3 DNA sequence: TGTGCCAGCAGCTTTGGGGACTCAATATCGTATGGCTACACCTTC.

The chain links TRBV24-1 to TRBJ2-7, with a possible D match to TRBD2 (6 bases). This CDR3 contains 16 residues. Trimming pared 2 bases from V and 0 bases from J, leaving 13 bases between. Per germline, CDR1 KGHDR and CDR2 SFDVKD. The chain's CDR3 is CATSDSGRGSSYEQYF. The CDR3 nucleotides are TGTGCCACCAGTGATTCGGGACGGGGGAGCTCCTACGAGCAGTACTTC.

This clone was observed once. The chain recombines TRBV6-5 with TRBJ2-6; D remains ambiguous. The CDR3 sequence is 14 residues long. Germline V gene data show CDR1 as MNHEY and CDR2 as SVGAGI. Trimming removed 2 bases from V and 2 bases from J, with 4 bases in between. The CDR3 spells CASSYTAGANVLTF. CDR3 nucleotides: TGTGCCAGCAGTTACACGGCTGGGGCCAACGTCCTGACTTTC.

This sequence joins TRBV9 and TRBJ2-6; D ambiguous. Germline values: CDR1 SGDLS, CDR2 YYNGEE. The V and J ends lost 4 bases and 0 bases respectively, with 5 bases between them. This CDR3 comprises 14 residues. The CDR3 DNA sequence: TGTGCCAGCAGCCCCAGCTCTGGGGCCAACGTCCTGACTTTC. Residues: CASSPSSGANVLTF. Full variable domain (missing parts from reference TRBV9 and TRBJ2-6): DSGVTQTPKHLITATGQRVTLRCSPRSGDLSVYWYQQSLDQGLQFLIQYYNGEERAKGNILERFSAQQFPDLHSELNLSSLELGDSALYFCASSPSSGANVLTFGAGSRLTVL.

In its sample, this clone was seen a few times. The chain carries TRBV5-1 and TRBJ1-4; D is unresolved. V was clipped by 2 bases and J by 2 bases, with 7 bases between them. The CDR3 contains 14 residues. Germline loops: CDR1 SGHRS, CDR2 YFSETQ. The CDR3 nucleotides are TGCGCCAGCAGCTTTTCGGGGACTAATGAAAAACTGTTTTTT. This gives the protein CASSFSGTNEKLFF. Complete variable domain (other parts from reference TRBV5-1 and TRBJ1-4): KAGVTQTPRYLIKTRGQQVTLSCSPISGHRSVSWYQQTPGQGLQFLFEYFSETQRNKGNFPGRFSGRQFSNSRSEMNVSTLELGDSALYLCASSFSGTNEKLFFGSGTQLSVL.

This clone was seen only once. CDR3 DNA sequence: TGTGCCAGCAGTTACGGGACAGTCAATAATTCACCCCTCCACTTT. The encoded protein is CASSYGTVNNSPLHF. The chain uses TRBV6-5 and TRBJ1-6; 7 nucleotides line up with TRBD1. The trim removed 2 bases at V and 5 bases at J, leaving 3 bases unmatched. The CDR3 is 15 amino acids. Per germline, CDR1 MNHEY and CDR2 SVGAGI.

The rearrangement joins TRBV6-5 to TRBJ2-2, with D possibly matching TRBD2 (5 bases). This CDR3 spans 13 amino acids. V was trimmed by 5 bases and J by 8 bases, leaving 12 bases between them. Germline assignment: CDR1 MNHEY and CDR2 SVGAGI. CDR3 in amino acids: CASSQDSQGELFF. The CDR3 coding sequence is TGTGCCAGCAGTCAGGACTCCCAGGGGGAGCTGTTTTTT.

The chain is built from TRBV5-1 and TRBJ1-2, with D unresolved. The V end lost 0 bases, the J end lost 4 bases, and 13 bases lay between the germline ends. This CDR3 has 15 residues. Germline CDR1 and CDR2: SGHRS and YFSETQ. The CDR3 DNA reads as TGCGCCAGCAGCTTGGGCGGCAGTACTTTCTATGGCTACACCTTC. It encodes CASSLGGSTFYGYTF.

The rearrangement links TRBV28 to TRBJ1-5; possibly TRBD1 for D (6 bases). The germline gives CDR1 MDHEN, CDR2 SYDVKM. V was shortened by 7 bases and J by 2 bases, with 18 bases between the two germline ends. The CDR3 extends over 16 amino acids. The CDR3 loop is CASTPRWGRGNQPQHF. The CDR3 DNA sequence: TGTGCCAGCACCCCCCGATGGGGGCGGGGCAATCAGCCCCAGCATTTT.

The chain couples TRBV5-1 to TRBJ2-5; 7 bases map to TRBD2. Germline V gene data show CDR1 as SGHRS and CDR2 as YFSETQ. This CDR3 has 13 amino acids. V lost 0 bases to trimming and J lost 5 bases; unmatched junction nucleotides: 1. CDR3 amino acids: CASSLERGETQYF. The CDR3 DNA is TGCGCCAGCAGCTTGGAGCGGGGTGAGACCCAGTACTTC.

The gene calls are TRBV28 and TRBJ1-2, with D unclear. CDR3 length: 12 residues. Germline V CDR1 and CDR2: MDHEN, SYDVKM. Trimming shortened V by 5 bases and J by 0 bases, and 4 bases separated the two germline ends. This chain's CDR3 is CASSPSNYGYTF. The CDR3 DNA reads TGTGCCAGCAGTCCATCTAACTATGGCTACACCTTC.

V gene TRBV7-6 combines with J gene TRBJ2-7; possible D gene TRBD1, 5 bases. The ends were cut back, 5 bases at V and 2 bases at J, with 16 bases in the middle. CDR1 and CDR2 from the germline V gene are SGHVS and FNYEAQ. The CDR3 extends over 15 amino acids. The CDR3 loop is CASSQKPDSPYEQYF. The CDR3 nucleotides are TGTGCCAGCAGCCAAAAGCCCGACAGTCCCTACGAGCAGTACTTC. Filled out from reference TRBV7-6 and TRBJ2-7, the complete variable domain reads GAGVSQSPRYKVTKRGQDVALRCDPISGHVSLYWYRQALGQGPEFLTYFNYEAQQDKSGLPNDRFSAERPEGSISTLTIQRTEQRDSAMYRCASSQKPDSPYEQYFGPGTRLTVT.

The J gene is TRBJ2-1, the V gene TRBV28; tentative D call: TRBD2 (5 bases). The CDR3 has 15 residues. Trimming removed 7 bases from V and 4 bases from J, with 17 bases in between. Germline CDR1 is MDHEN and CDR2 is SYDVKM. CDR3 protein: CASIQQGLEYNEQFF. The CDR3 nucleotides read TGTGCCAGCATCCAACAAGGACTGGAGTACAATGAGCAGTTCTTC.

This chain links TRBV7-2 with TRBJ1-5; no reliable D call. Trimming pared 2 bases from V and 5 bases from J, leaving 10 bases between. The CDR3 is 14 residues long. Germline V lookup: CDR1 SGHTA, CDR2 FQGNSA. CDR3 DNA: TGTGCCAGCAGCTTAAGGAGCTCTGATCAGCCCCAGCATTTT. Translation gives CASSLRSSDQPQHF.

This chain connects TRBV6-2 or TRBV6-3 to TRBJ1-2; 8 bases line up with TRBD1. The V gene end was trimmed by 5 bases and the J gene end by 8 bases; junction bases not matched to a gene: 13. The germline CDR1 and CDR2 sequences are MNHEY and SVGEGT. This CDR3 is built from 15 residues. CDR3: CASSTRQGSWAGYTF. The DNA for the CDR3 is TGTGCCAGCAGTACCCGACAGGGGTCTTGGGCAGGCTACACCTTC.

This chain links TRBV14 with TRBJ1-1; 7 bases line up with TRBD1. The CDR3 sequence is 13 residues long. Per the germline V gene, CDR1 is SGHDN and CDR2 is FVKESK. Trimming cost V 6 bases and J 2 bases; bases outside gene matches: 3. As DNA, the CDR3 is TGTGCCAGCAGAAACAGGGGTAACACTGAAGCTTTCTTT. Translating it yields CASRNRGNTEAFF. Full variable domain (outside the CDR3, taken from reference TRBV14 and TRBJ1-1): EAGVTQFPSHSVIEKGQTVTLRCDPISGHDNLYWYRRVMGKEIKFLLHFVKESKQDESGMPNNRFLAERTGGTYSTLKVQPAELEDSGVYFCASRNRGNTEAFFGQGTRLTVV.

The chain is built from TRBV6-5 and TRBJ1-2; weak D call: TRBD1 (5 bases). Trimming took off 2 bases at V and 6 bases at J, with 16 bases between the two ends. Germline CDR1 and CDR2: MNHEY and SVGAGI. The CDR3 is 15 amino acids. The CDR3, as DNA: TGTGCCAGCAGTTACATAATGACAGAAAGTCATGGCTACACCTTC. It specifies CASSYIMTESHGYTF.

This rearrangement joins TRBV2 to TRBJ1-3; no reliable D call. The germline V and J ends were trimmed by 2 bases and 4 bases, with 9 bases remaining between them. CDR3 length equals 14 residues. Germline-derived CDR1 and CDR2 are SNHLY and FYNNEI. CDR3 loop: CASSEFRNGNTIYF. Written as DNA, the CDR3 is TGTGCCAGCAGTGAATTCAGGAACGGAAACACCATATATTTT. The variable domain in full, with the rest retrieved from reference TRBV2 and TRBJ1-3, is EPEVTQTPSHQVTQMGQEVILRCVPISNHLYFYWYRQILGQKVEFLVSFYNNEISEKSEIFDDQFSVERPDGSNFTLKIRSTKLEDSAMYFCASSEFRNGNTIYFGEGSWLTVV.

This clone appeared a single time. The CDR3 sequence is CASSRDRGVSPLHF. CDR3 DNA: TGTGCCAGCAGTCGGGACAGGGGTGTCTCACCCCTCCACTTT. This chain connects TRBV5-4 to TRBJ1-6; 10 positions agree with TRBD1. Germline CDR1 reads SGHNT; CDR2 reads YYREEE (reference sequence). The CDR3 sequence is 14 residues long. J gave up 10 bases and V 5 bases, and 6 bases lay outside the gene matches.

The chain recombines TRBV29-1 with TRBJ2-7; tentatively, D is TRBD2 (5 bases). In germline, CDR1 is SQVTM, CDR2 ANQGSEA. V lost 6 bases and J lost 3, with 9 bases in between. The CDR3 length is 11 residues. CDR3 protein: CSVGRGYEQYF. CDR3 DNA: TGCAGCGTCGGACGGGGCTACGAGCAGTACTTC.

The chain is built from TRBV13 and TRBJ2-5; D unresolved. CDR3 length: 13 residues. Trimming pared 4 bases from V and 3 bases from J, leaving 9 bases between. The V gene's germline CDR1 is PRHDT and CDR2 FYEKMQ (reference sequence). The CDR3 loop reads CASSSLNKETQYF. CDR3 DNA sequence: TGTGCCAGCAGCTCCCTTAACAAAGAGACCCAGTACTTC. The whole variable domain, filled in from reference TRBV13 and TRBJ2-5, reads AAGVIQSPRHLIKEKRETATLKCYPIPRHDTVYWYQQGPGQDPQFLISFYEKMQSDKGSIPDRFSAQQFSDYHSELNMSSLELGDSALYFCASSSLNKETQYFGPGTRLLVL.

This rearrangement joins TRBV19 to TRBJ1-6, with a tentative D call TRBD1 (6 bases). This CDR3 has 16 residues. Germline CDR1 and CDR2: LNHDA and SQIVND (reference sequence). Trimming cost V 5 bases and J 5 bases, with 16 bases left between them. The chain's CDR3 is CASSAVGQPNNSPLHF. The CDR3 DNA follows: TGTGCCAGTAGTGCGGTCGGACAGCCTAATAATTCACCCCTCCACTTT.

The chain recombines TRBV2 with TRBJ1-5; D perhaps matches TRBD1 (5 bases). There are 12 residues in the CDR3. The V gene lost 6 bases and the J gene lost 5 bases, with 8 bases spanning the gap. In germline, CDR1 is SNHLY, CDR2 FYNNEI. CDR3 sequence reads: CASSQGDQPQHF. The CDR3 bases are TGTGCCAGCAGCCAGGGCGATCAGCCCCAGCATTTT.

The V gene is TRBV5-1, the J gene TRBJ2-5, with 12 bases aligning to TRBD1. Trimming cost V 4 bases and J 5 bases; bases outside gene matches: 12. Germline V CDR1 and CDR2: SGHRS, YFSETQ. This CDR3 contains 17 residues. DNA of the CDR3: TGCGCCAGCAGCCTCTTAGGGACAGGGGGCACGGGGGAGACCCAGTACTTC. Translating it yields CASSLLGTGGTGETQYF.

The rearrangement links TRBV7-3 to TRBJ2-3; 7 bases line up with TRBD2. The CDR3 is 14 amino acids. Germline CDR1 and CDR2: SGHTA and FQGTGA. The V and J ends lost 3 bases and 2 bases, in that order; junction bases with no gene match: 2. Written as DNA, the CDR3 is TGTGCCAGCAGCTTCAGCGGGGCCACAGATACGCAGTATTTT. Its protein product is CASSFSGATDTQYF.

This clone appeared once. The J gene is TRBJ2-3, the V gene TRBV28, with 9 bases fitting TRBD1. The germline CDR1 and CDR2 sequences are MDHEN and SYDVKM. This CDR3 has 14 residues. J gave up 5 bases and V 4 bases, and 4 bases lay outside the gene matches. The CDR3 is CASSSHRGQDTQYF. CDR3 nucleotide sequence: TGTGCCAGCAGTTCACACAGGGGGCAAGATACGCAGTATTTT. The full variable domain, in which reference TRBV28 and TRBJ2-3 provide the parts outside the CDR3, is DVKVTQSSRYLVKRTGEKVFLECVQDMDHENMFWYRQDPGLGLRLIYFSYDVKMKEKGDIPEGYSVSREKKERFSLILESASTNQTSMYLCASSSHRGQDTQYFGPGTRLTVL.

This chain uses TRBV7-9 with TRBJ2-3, with 7 bases fitting TRBD2. Germline V gene sequence: CDR1 SEHNR, CDR2 FQNEAQ (reference sequence). This CDR3 is built from 14 residues. Germline trimming cut 1 base from V and 6 bases from J; bases unmatched to any gene: 4. The CDR3 DNA is TGTGCCAGCAGCTTAGATCTGGGGGGGGATACGCAGTATTTT. Protein product: CASSLDLGGDTQYF.

J is TRBJ2-5 and V is TRBV7-2, with 7 bases that match TRBD2. V shed 2 bases and J 0 bases; nucleotides not matched to a gene: 6. Germline CDR1 reads SGHTA; CDR2 reads FQGNSA. The CDR3 loop spans 16 amino acids. The CDR3 loop reads CASSLTIRGDQETQYF. CDR3 nucleotides: TGTGCCAGCAGCTTAACAATACGGGGGGACCAAGAGACCCAGTACTTC.

The genes are TRBV5-1 and TRBJ1-2, with D tentatively TRBD1 (5 bases). The ends were cut back, 4 bases at V and 7 bases at J, with 14 bases in the middle. The germline CDR1 and CDR2 sequences are SGHRS and YFSETQ. This CDR3 spans 13 amino acids. The CDR3 DNA follows: TGCGCCAGCAGCGTTGCAGGGTCGGGTGGCTACACCTTC. Translated, it gives CASSVAGSGGYTF.